A single sample gave rise to the 5 T cell receptor beta chains below, sequenced in a study of shared clonotypes between healthy human individuals. Naive CD8 isolation took CD45RO-negative cells positively selected for CCR7 and excluded terminally differentiated effector memory CD45RA+ cells. TCRdb's copy holds only in-frame clones and misses some; the assay was immunoSEQ multiplex PCR. The table has around 2,000,000 clones, just under 95% seen once. The sample comprised naive CD8+ T cells sorted from blood. All receptors come from a man aged 18 to 35 in good health.

This chain connects TRBV11-2 to TRBJ2-7; maybe TRBD1 (5 bases). Germline V gives CDR1 SGHAT, CDR2 FQNNGV. The CDR3 covers 15 residues. The V gene lost 5 bases and the J gene lost 0 bases, with 14 bases spanning the gap. DNA for the CDR3: TGTGCCAGCAGCCCCTTCAGGGCCAGCTCCTACGAGCAGTACTTC. This codes for CASSPFRASSYEQYF.

The chain has TRBV7-6 and TRBJ2-2; 7 bases are a match to TRBD2. Trimming removed 4 bases from V and 4 bases from J; junction bases left unmatched: 3. The CDR3 is 14 amino acids. Germline V gene sequence: CDR1 SGHVS, CDR2 FNYEAQ. CDR3 DNA sequence: TGTGCCAGCAGCTGGGGCGGGGGCACCGGGGAGCTGTTTTTT. It codes for CASSWGGGTGELFF.

This clone was observed a few times. An end of the junction does not agree with germline; a read error may underlie this. This chain connects TRBV10-1 to TRBJ2-1; D is uncertain. Germline V lookup: CDR1 WNHNN, CDR2 SYGVQD (reference sequence). The length of the CDR3 is 8 residues. CDR3 region: CASNEQFF. For the CDR3, the DNA is TGCGCCAGCAATGAGCAGTTCTTC.

The rearrangement uses TRBV28 and TRBJ2-2; maybe TRBD1 (7 bases). V lost 10 bases and J lost 7, with 13 bases in between. Per germline, CDR1 MDHEN and CDR2 SYDVKM. This CDR3 is 12 amino acids long. The CDR3, as DNA: TGTGCCATGGAGGGGGCGGGCGGGGAGCTGTTTTTT. This translates into CAMEGAGGELFF.

V usage is TRBV5-4 and J usage is TRBJ2-7; 10 bases match TRBD1. CDR1 is SGHNT and CDR2 is YYREEE in the germline V gene (reference sequence). Losses at the gene ends were 3 bases for V and 3 bases for J; bases not matched to a gene: 6. The CDR3 contains 15 residues. CDR3 amino acids: CASSSRDRGFYEQYF. Here the CDR3 DNA reads TGTGCCAGCAGCTCCCGGGACAGGGGTTTCTACGAGCAGTACTTC.